The entry below describes one T cell receptor (beta chain). Antigen unknown. Measured with immunoSEQ multiplex PCR; TCRdb has only the in-frame clones, and not every one. This table has around 18,000 clones, around nine tenths appearing once. The CDR3 has 14 residues. V lost 4 bases, J lost 2 bases, and 8 bases lay in between. Germline loops: CDR1 SGHTA, CDR2 FQGNSA. The data were obtained in a study of lymphopenia after photon versus proton radiotherapy. Broader study findings: Better survival with proton therapy was suggested as possible, not demonstrated. After the lymphocyte nadir, photon-treated repertoires showed oligoclonal expansion, especially of CD8+ Temra cells. Photon-treated patients lost naive T cells and TCR diversity; proton-treated stayed stable.

This clonotype was obtained from a man in his sixties or seventies with pancreatic cancer. The source was peripheral blood, collected from a patient treated with proton-based radiotherapy. The chain has TRBV7-2 and TRBJ1-4; TRBD1 might be the D (5 bases). DNA of the CDR3: TGTGCCAGCAGCTACCGGGACACTAATGAAAAACTGTTTTTT. The encoded protein is CASSYRDTNEKLFF.